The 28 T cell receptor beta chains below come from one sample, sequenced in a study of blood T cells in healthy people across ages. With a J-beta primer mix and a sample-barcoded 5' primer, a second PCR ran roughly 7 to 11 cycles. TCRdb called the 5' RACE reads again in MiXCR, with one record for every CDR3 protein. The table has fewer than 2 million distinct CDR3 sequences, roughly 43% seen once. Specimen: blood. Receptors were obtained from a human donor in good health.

The CDR3 here is CAISAGTGRSYEQYF. Written as DNA, the CDR3 is TGTGCCATCAGTGCCGGGACAGGGAGATCCTACGAGCAGTACTTC. The gene calls are TRBV10-3 and TRBJ2-7; TRBD1 matches at 9 bases. Germline V lookup: CDR1 ENHRY, CDR2 SYGVKD. J gave up 1 base and V 4 bases, and 5 bases lay outside the gene matches. There are 15 residues in the CDR3.

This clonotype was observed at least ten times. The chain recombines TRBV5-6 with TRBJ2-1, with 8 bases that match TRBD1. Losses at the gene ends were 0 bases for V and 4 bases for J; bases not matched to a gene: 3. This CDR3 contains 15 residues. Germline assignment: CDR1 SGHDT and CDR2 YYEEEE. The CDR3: CASSLDRGYYNEQFF. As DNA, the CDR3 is TGTGCCAGCAGCTTGGACAGGGGGTATTACAATGAGCAGTTCTTC.

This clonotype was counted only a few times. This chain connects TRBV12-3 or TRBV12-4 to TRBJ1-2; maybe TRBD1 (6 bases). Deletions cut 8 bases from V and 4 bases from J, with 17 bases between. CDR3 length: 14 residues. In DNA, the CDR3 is TGTGCCAGCTACATCCCAGGGGACGGCTATGGCTACACCTTC. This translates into CASYIPGDGYGYTF.

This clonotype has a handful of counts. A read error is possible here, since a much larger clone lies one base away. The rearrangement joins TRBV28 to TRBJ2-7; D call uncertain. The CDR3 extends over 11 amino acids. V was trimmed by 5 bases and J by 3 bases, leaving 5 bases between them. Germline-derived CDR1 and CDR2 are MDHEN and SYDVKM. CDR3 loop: CASSILYEQYF. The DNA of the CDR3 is TGTGCCAGCAGTATCCTCTACGAGCAGTACTTC.

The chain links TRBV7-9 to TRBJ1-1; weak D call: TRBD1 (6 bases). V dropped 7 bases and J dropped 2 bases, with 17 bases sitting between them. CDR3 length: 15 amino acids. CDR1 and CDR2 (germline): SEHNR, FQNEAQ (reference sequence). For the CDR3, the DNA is TGTGCCAGCACAATGGGGGGGACATCTAACACTGAAGCTTTCTTT. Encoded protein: CASTMGGTSNTEAFF.

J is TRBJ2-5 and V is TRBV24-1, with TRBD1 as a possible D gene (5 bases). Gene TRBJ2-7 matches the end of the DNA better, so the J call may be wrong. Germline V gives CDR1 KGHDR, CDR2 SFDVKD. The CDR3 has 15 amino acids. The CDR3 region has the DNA TGTGCCACCAGTGACTCCCCGGGTCAAGGGGACGAGCAGTACTTC. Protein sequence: CATSDSPGQGDEQYF.

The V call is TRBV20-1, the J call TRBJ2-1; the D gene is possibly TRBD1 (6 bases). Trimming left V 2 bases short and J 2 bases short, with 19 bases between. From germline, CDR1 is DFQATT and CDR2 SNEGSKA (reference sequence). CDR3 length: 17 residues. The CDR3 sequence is CSARQRRDRSAYNEQFF. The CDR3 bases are TGCAGTGCTAGACAACGACGCGACAGGTCTGCCTACAATGAGCAGTTCTTC.

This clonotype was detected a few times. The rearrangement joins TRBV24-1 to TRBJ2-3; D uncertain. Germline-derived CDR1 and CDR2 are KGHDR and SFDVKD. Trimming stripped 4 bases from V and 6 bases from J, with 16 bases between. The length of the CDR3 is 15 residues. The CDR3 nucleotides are TGTGCCACCAGTGAGGGTGGCAGGACCTCCGATACGCAGTATTTT. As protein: CATSEGGRTSDTQYF.

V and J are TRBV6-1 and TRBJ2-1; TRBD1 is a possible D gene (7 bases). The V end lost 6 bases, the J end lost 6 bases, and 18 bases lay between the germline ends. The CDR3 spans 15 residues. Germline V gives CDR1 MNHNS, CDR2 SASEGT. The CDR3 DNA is TGTGCCAGCAGCGGAGGGGGCACCGGGGGCAATGAGCAGTTCTTC. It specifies CASSGGGTGGNEQFF.

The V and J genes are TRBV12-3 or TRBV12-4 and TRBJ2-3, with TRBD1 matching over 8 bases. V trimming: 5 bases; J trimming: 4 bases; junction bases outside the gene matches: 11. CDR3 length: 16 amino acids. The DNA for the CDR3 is TGTGCCAGCAGTCTATTACAGGGGGTCTTCCCAGATACGCAGTATTTT. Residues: CASSLLQGVFPDTQYF.

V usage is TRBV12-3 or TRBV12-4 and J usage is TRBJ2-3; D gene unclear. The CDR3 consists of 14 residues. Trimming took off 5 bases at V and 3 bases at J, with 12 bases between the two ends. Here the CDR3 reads CASSPPMITDTQYF. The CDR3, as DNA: TGTGCCAGCAGTCCTCCTATGATAACAGATACGCAGTATTTT.

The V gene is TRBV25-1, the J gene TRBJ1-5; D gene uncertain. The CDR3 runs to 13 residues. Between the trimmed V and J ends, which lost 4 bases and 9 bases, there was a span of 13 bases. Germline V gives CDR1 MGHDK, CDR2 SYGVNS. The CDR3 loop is CASSGHPDGPQHF. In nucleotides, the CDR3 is TGTGCCAGCAGTGGTCACCCTGATGGGCCCCAGCATTTT.

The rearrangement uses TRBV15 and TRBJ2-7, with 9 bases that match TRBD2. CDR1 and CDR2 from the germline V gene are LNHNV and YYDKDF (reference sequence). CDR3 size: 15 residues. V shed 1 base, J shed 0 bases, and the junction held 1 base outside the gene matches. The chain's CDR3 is CATSRGSGSSYEQYF. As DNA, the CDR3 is TGTGCCACCAGCAGAGGTAGCGGGAGCTCCTACGAGCAGTACTTC.

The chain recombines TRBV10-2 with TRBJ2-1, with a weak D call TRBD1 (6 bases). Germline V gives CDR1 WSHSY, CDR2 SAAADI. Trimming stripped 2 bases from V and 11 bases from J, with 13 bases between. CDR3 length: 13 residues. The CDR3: CASSETTGSKQFF. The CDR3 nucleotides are TGCGCCAGCAGTGAGACGACAGGTAGTAAGCAGTTCTTC.

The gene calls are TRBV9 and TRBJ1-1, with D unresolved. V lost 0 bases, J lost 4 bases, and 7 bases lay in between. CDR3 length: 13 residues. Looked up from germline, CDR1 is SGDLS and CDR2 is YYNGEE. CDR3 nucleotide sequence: TGTGCCAGCAGCGTAGCCCCGAGCACTGAAGCTTTCTTT. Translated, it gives CASSVAPSTEAFF.

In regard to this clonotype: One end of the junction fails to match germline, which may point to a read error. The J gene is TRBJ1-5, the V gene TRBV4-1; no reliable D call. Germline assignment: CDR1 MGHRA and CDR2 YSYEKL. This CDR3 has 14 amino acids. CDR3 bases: TGCGCCACCAGCGCTTGGCAGTACAATCAGCCCCAGCATTTT. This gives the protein CATSAWQYNQPQHF.

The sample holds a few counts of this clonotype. The CDR3 DNA is TGCGCCAGCAGCCCCGGGAGGGGATTTTACAATGAGCAGTTCTTC. This encodes CASSPGRGFYNEQFF. V usage is TRBV4-1 and J usage is TRBJ2-1, with 8 nucleotides matching TRBD2. The germline gives CDR1 MGHRA, CDR2 YSYEKL. The CDR3 covers 15 residues. J gave up 4 bases and V 4 bases, and 6 bases lay outside the gene matches.

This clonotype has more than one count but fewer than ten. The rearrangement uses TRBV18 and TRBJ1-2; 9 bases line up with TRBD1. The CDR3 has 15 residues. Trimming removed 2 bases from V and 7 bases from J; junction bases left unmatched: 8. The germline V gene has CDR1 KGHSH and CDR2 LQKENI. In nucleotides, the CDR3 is TGTGCCAGCTCACCAACGGACAGGGGTGTGGGTGGCTACACCTTC. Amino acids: CASSPTDRGVGGYTF. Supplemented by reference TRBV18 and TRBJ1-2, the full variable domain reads NAGVMQNPRHLVRRRGQEARLRCSPMKGHSHVYWYRQLPEEGLKFMVYLQKENIIDESGMPKERFSAEFPKEGPSILRIQQVVRGDSAAYFCASSPTDRGVGGYTFGSGTRLTVV.

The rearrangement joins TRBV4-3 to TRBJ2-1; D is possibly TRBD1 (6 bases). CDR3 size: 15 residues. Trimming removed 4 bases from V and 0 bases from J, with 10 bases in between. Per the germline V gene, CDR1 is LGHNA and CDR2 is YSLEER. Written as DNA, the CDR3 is TGCGCCAGCAGCCGAGGACAGCGCTCCTACAATGAGCAGTTCTTC. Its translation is CASSRGQRSYNEQFF.

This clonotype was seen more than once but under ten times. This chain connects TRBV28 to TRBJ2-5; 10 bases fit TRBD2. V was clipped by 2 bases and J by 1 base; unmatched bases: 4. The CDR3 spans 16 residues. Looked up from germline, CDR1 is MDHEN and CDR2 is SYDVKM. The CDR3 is CASSLPLAGAQETQYF. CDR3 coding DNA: TGTGCCAGCAGTTTACCCCTAGCGGGGGCCCAAGAGACCCAGTACTTC.

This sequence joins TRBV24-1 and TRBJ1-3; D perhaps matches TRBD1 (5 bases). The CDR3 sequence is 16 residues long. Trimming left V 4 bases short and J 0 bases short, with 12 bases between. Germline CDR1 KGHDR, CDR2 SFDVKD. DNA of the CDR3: TGTGCCACCAGTGACGTTGACGGGGCCTCTGGAAACACCATATATTTT. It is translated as CATSDVDGASGNTIYF.

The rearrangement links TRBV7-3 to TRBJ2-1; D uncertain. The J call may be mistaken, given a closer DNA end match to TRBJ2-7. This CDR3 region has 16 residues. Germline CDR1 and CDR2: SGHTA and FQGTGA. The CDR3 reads CASSPATSSSYNEQYF. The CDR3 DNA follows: TGTGCCAGCAGCCCAGCCACGAGCAGCTCCTACAATGAGCAGTACTTC.

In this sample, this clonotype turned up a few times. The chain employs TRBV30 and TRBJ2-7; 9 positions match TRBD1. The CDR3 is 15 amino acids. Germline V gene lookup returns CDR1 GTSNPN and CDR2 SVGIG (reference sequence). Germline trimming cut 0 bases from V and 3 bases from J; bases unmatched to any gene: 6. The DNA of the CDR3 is TGTGCCTGGAGTGTACAGGGGGCACCTCACTACGAGCAGTACTTC. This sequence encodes CAWSVQGAPHYEQYF.

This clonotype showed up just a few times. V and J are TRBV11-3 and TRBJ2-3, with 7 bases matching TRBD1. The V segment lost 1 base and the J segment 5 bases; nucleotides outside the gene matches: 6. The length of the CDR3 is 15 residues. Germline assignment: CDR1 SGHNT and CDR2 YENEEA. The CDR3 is CASSLARGTQDTQYF. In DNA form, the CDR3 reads TGTGCCAGCAGCTTAGCCAGGGGGACCCAAGATACGCAGTATTTT.

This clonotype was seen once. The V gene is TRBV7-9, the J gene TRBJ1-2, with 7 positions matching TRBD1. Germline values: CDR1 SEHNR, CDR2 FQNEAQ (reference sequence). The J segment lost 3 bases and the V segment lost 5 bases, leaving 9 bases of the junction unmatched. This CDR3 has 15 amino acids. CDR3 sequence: CASSKTQGIDYGYTF. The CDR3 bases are TGTGCCAGCAGCAAGACACAGGGGATTGACTATGGCTACACCTTC.

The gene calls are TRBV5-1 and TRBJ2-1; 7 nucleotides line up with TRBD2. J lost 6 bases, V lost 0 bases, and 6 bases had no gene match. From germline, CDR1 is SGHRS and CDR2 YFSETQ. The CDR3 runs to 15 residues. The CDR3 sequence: CASSLGEGEFNEQFF. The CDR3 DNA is TGCGCCAGCAGCTTGGGGGAGGGAGAGTTCAATGAGCAGTTCTTC.

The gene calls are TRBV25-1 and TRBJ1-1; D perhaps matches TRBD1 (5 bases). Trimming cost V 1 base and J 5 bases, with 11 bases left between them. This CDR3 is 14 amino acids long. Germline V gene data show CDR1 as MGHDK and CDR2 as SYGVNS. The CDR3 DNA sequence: TGTGCCAGCAGTGAATCAGGGTCAGTGACTGAAGCTTTCTTT. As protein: CASSESGSVTEAFF.

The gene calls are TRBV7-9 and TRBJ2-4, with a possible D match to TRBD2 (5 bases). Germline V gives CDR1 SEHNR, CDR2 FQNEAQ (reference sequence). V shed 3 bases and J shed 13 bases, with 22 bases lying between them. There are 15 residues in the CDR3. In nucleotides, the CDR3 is TGTGCCAGCAGCTTGGCGGACGTACGCTTCTGGGAGCAGTACTTC. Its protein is CASSLADVRFWEQYF.